This T cell receptor (beta chain) derives from a study of cytomegalovirus exposure and HLA in healthy donors. Broader study findings: In a later analysis, TCR association rates varied by HLA locus: DRB1 most, HLA-C fewest.

This CDR3 is built from 13 residues. The germline V and J ends were trimmed by 3 bases and 2 bases, with 7 bases remaining between them. Germline CDR1 LNHDA, CDR2 SQIVND (reference sequence). On this clone: Its antigen is unknown. Additional DNA sequences in this sample encode the identical CDR3.

With 60 Vbeta and 13 Jbeta primers, the PCR was carried out. Assay: immunoSEQ multiplex PCR; the TCRdb copy retains only in-frame clones and omits some. The sample shows 120,000 to 150,000 clones, nearly 85% of them seen only once. The sample was PBMCs. The clonotype originates from a male donor in good health and CMV-seronegative. This chain joins TRBV19 and TRBJ2-5; TRBD1 might be the D (5 bases). As DNA, the CDR3 is TGTGCCAGTAGTATCGCAGGGCAAGAGACCCAGTACTTC. This translates into CASSIAGQETQYF.